This TCR beta chain was documented in a study of control samples from healthy donors and cancer patients. The germline CDR1 and CDR2 sequences are LNHDA and SQIVND (reference sequence). Trimming took 4 bases from V and 6 from J, leaving 11 bases between them. The CDR3 is made up of 13 amino acids. Clones were sequenced by immunoSEQ multiplex PCR, and TCRdb holds only the in-frame ones, with some missing. The top ten clones hold 2.1% of a sample with about 89,000 clones, 85% to 90% of them seen once. J is TRBJ2-3 and V is TRBV19; D remains ambiguous. Sequencing was performed on blood. The sequence derives from a woman aged 40 to 55 in good health. The CDR3, as DNA: TGTGCCAGTAGTACCCCCGGGTCTGATACGCAGTATTTT. This encodes CASSTPGSDTQYF.